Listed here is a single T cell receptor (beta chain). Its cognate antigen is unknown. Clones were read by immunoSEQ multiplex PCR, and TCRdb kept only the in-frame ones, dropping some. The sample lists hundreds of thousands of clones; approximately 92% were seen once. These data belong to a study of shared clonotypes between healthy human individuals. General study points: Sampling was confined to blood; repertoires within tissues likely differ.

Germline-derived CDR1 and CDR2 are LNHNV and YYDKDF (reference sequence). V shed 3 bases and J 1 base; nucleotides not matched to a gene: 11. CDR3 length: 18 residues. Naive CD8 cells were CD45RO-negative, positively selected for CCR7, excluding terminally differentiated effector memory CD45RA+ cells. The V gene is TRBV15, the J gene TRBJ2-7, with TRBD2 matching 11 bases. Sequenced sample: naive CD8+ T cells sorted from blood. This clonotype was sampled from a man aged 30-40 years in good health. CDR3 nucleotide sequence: TGTGCCACCAGCAGGCGTCGGACTAGCGGGCACATTTCCTACGAGCAGTACTTC. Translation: CATSRRRTSGHISYEQYF.